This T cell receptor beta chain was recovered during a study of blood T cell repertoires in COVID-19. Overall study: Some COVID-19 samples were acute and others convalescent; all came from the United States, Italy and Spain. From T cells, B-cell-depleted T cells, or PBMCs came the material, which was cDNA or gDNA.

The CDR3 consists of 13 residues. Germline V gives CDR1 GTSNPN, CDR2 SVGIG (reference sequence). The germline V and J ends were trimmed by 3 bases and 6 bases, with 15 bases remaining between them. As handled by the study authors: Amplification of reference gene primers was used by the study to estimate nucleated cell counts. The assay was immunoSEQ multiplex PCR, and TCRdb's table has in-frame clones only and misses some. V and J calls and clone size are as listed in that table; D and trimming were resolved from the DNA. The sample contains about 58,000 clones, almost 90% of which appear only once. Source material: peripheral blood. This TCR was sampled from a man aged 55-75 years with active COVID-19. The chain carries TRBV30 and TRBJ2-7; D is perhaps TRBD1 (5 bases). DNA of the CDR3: TGTGCCTGGAGACGAGCCAAGGGGTCCGAGCAGTACTTC. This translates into CAWRRAKGSEQYF.